This T cell receptor beta chain derives from a study of blood T cell repertoires in COVID-19. Here immunoSEQ multiplex PCR was the method, and the copy in TCRdb shows in-frame clones only, minus some. The table includes about 170,000 clones, 82% detected once. The receptor was isolated from a woman older than 75 with acute or convalescent COVID-19. The sequenced material came from peripheral blood.

CDR3 sequence: CATGSTGDYGYTF. The CDR3 DNA sequence: TGTGCCACCGGTTCGACAGGGGACTATGGCTACACCTTC. The chain is built from TRBV6-5 and TRBJ1-2, with TRBD1 matching 8 bases. J gave up 3 bases and V 10 bases, and 7 bases lay outside the gene matches. Germline assignment: CDR1 MNHEY and CDR2 SVGAGI. This CDR3 contains 13 residues.